A single sample gave rise to the 15 T cell receptor beta chains below, sequenced in a study of T cell clonality in common variable immunodeficiency. Libraries were prepared by immunoSEQ multiplex PCR; TCRdb keeps only in-frame clonotypes and omits some of them. This set yields tens of thousands of clones and no singletons; the top ten hold 5% to 7%. Their cognate antigens are unknown. Findings of the study overall: Fewer deletions and N-nucleotide insertions were reportedly seen in common variable immunodeficiency TCR beta sequences.

Sequencing input: peripheral blood mononuclear cells. The receptor source for this set is a human donor with common variable immunodeficiency.

Regarding this clone: The CDR3 extends 3 residues past the end of the read, so its final part is completed from the germline J gene. The chain joins TRBV7-9 to TRBJ2-3; the match to TRBD2 covers 13 bases. The germline V gene has CDR1 SEHNR and CDR2 FQNEAQ (reference sequence). The CDR3 covers 15 residues. The J segment lost 8 bases and the V segment lost 3 bases, leaving 5 bases of the junction unmatched. CDR3 DNA (partial): TGTGCCAGCAGCTTTACTAGCGGGGGGGCCGGTACG. Amino acid sequence: CASSFTSGGAGT. The whole CDR3 region reads CASSFTSGGAGTQYF.

A word on this clone: The read ends 3 residues early relative to the CDR3; the germline J gene fills the gap. The chain recombines TRBV13 with TRBJ2-7; 7 bases match TRBD1. The CDR3 contains 13 residues. The germline gives CDR1 PRHDT, CDR2 FYEKMQ (reference sequence). With V trimmed by 6 bases and J by 5 bases, 7 bases remained unmatched. This chain's CDR3 is CASRPNRGDEQYF. The part of the CDR3 DNA that was read is TGTGCCAGCAGACCTAACAGGGGAGACGAG.

In its sample, this clone was seen a few times. The read ends 3 residues early relative to the CDR3; the germline J gene fills the gap. V is TRBV20-1 and J is TRBJ2-1, with 8 bases aligning to TRBD2. CDR3 length equals 16 residues. J gave up 0 bases and V 7 bases, and 11 bases lay outside the gene matches. The germline gives CDR1 DFQATT, CDR2 SNEGSKA (reference sequence). The CDR3 is CSVMGTRIDSYNEQFF. The sequenced part of the CDR3 DNA is TGCAGTGTCATGGGGACTAGGATCGACTCCTACAATGAG.

This clone was counted between two and nine times. The read finishes 3 residues shy of the CDR3 end, and the germline J gene is used to complete it. The rearrangement uses TRBV19 and TRBJ2-2, with a tentative D call TRBD2 (6 bases). The CDR3 is 17 amino acids. V lost 0 bases and J lost 1, with 12 bases in between. CDR1 and CDR2 from the germline V gene are LNHDA and SQIVND (reference sequence). The CDR3 loop reads CASSIDKLARNTGELFF. CDR3 bases read: TGTGCCAGTAGTATAGATAAGCTAGCGAGGAACACCGGGGAG.

This clone was counted many times. Read sequence stops 3 residues before the CDR3 end, and the germline J gene provides the missing end. The chain carries TRBV4-1 and TRBJ1-1; D gene uncertain. In germline, CDR1 is MGHRA, CDR2 YSYEKL. V was cut by 4 bases and J by 1 base, with 13 bases left in between. CDR3 length equals 15 residues. Partial CDR3 DNA: TGCGCCAGCAGCCCTACCTTAGCTTCGAACACTGAA. Encoded protein: CASSPTLASNTE. The whole CDR3 protein reads CASSPTLASNTEAFF.

Comment on this clone: The CDR3 extends 3 residues past the end of the read, so its final part is completed from the germline J gene. This rearrangement joins TRBV2 to TRBJ2-2, with D possibly being TRBD1 (7 bases). V shed 6 bases and J shed 5 bases, with 13 bases lying between them. CDR3 length: 14 residues. In germline, CDR1 is SNHLY, CDR2 FYNNEI. The CDR3 region is CASSLTGRTGELFF. The sequenced part of the CDR3 DNA is TGTGCCAGCAGCCTGACAGGGAGGACCGGGGAG.

The sample holds many counts of this clone. The CDR3 loop reads CASSLGHNSNQPQHF. The CDR3 bases that were read are TGTGCCAGCAGTTTAGGGCATAATTCCAATCAGCCC. The chain recombines TRBV12-3 or TRBV12-4 with TRBJ1-5, with no clear D. The CDR3 extends 3 residues past the end of the read, so its final part is completed from the germline J gene. The CDR3 totals 15 residues. V gave up 1 base and J gave up 3 bases, with 10 bases separating them.

The covered CDR3 bases are TGTGCCTGGAGTGAGTACCGGGGGGGCTTAGATGAG. Translated, it gives CAWSEYRGGLDE. The entire CDR3 reads CAWSEYRGGLDEQFF. The genes are TRBV30 and TRBJ2-1; 8 bases agree with TRBD2. Read coverage stops 3 residues before the CDR3 terminus; the germline J gene supplies the remainder. CDR3 length equals 15 residues. Germline V gene lookup returns CDR1 GTSNPN and CDR2 SVGIG (reference sequence). Germline trimming cut 1 base from V and 8 bases from J; bases unmatched to any gene: 10.

This clone was seen a few times. The missing CDR3 end, 3 residues past where the read stops, is filled in from the germline J gene. The same CDR3 arises from other DNA sequences in this sample as well. The V call is TRBV6-1, the J call TRBJ2-1; 10 bases fit TRBD2. This CDR3 is 15 amino acids long. Germline CDR1 and CDR2: MNHNS and SASEGT. V was pared by 0 bases and J by 6 bases, with 2 bases of the junction left unmatched. The DNA read from the CDR3 is TGTGCCAGCAGTGAAGCAGCGGGGGGGCCCAATGAG. Its translation: CASSEAAGGPNE. Given in full, the CDR3 is CASSEAAGGPNEQFF.

Notes on this clone: The sequence runs out 3 residues before the end of the CDR3; the remainder is reconstructed from the germline J gene. The chain uses TRBV6-1 and TRBJ1-1, with a weak D call TRBD1 (5 bases). Germline values: CDR1 MNHNS, CDR2 SASEGT. The V end lost 0 bases, the J end lost 5 bases, and 16 bases lay between the germline ends. This CDR3 is built from 16 residues. CDR3: CASSEAMAGDHTEAFF. Incomplete CDR3 DNA: TGTGCCAGCAGTGAAGCTATGGCGGGGGATCATACTGAA.

This clone turned up a few times. The CDR3 end is not reached by the read, which stops 3 residues before it; the germline J gene fills it in. The genes are TRBV19 and TRBJ1-1; D might be TRBD1 (5 bases). V lost 7 bases, J lost 2 bases, and 14 bases lay in between. This CDR3 has 14 amino acids. The germline CDR1 and CDR2 sequences are LNHDA and SQIVND (reference sequence). Partial CDR3 DNA: TGTGCCAGTACCGGGAACAGGATTAACACTGAA. Translated: CASTGNRINTE. In full, the CDR3 reads CASTGNRINTEAFF.

This clone occurred many times. The CDR3 goes on 3 residues after the read ends, and that part is filled in from the germline J gene. The chain employs TRBV13 and TRBJ2-2, with TRBD2 matching 7 bases. Trimming removed 0 bases from V and 1 base from J; junction bases left unmatched: 5. The germline gives CDR1 PRHDT, CDR2 FYEKMQ (reference sequence). The CDR3 is 17 amino acids. The sequenced CDR3 bases are TGTGCCAGCAGCTTAGGTGGACTAGAGTGGAACACCGGGGAG. Amino acids: CASSLGGLEWNTGE. The entire CDR3 is CASSLGGLEWNTGELFF.

This clone has ten or more counts. The read is 3 residues too short to cover the CDR3 end, so that end is filled in from the germline J gene. The chain uses TRBV29-1 and TRBJ1-1, with 8 positions matching TRBD1. Looked up from germline, CDR1 is SQVTM and CDR2 is ANQGSEA. Losses at the gene ends were 5 bases for V and 5 bases for J; bases not matched to a gene: 22. This CDR3 spans 18 amino acids. The covered CDR3 bases are TGCAGCGTTATGTCTGGACTAGGGGGACAGGTTCGGAAGACTGAA. It codes for CSVMSGLGGQVRKTE. The complete CDR3 reads CSVMSGLGGQVRKTEAFF.

Remarks on this clone: The junction shows a germline mismatch at one end, possibly a read error. Read data end 3 residues before the CDR3 end; the end is taken from the germline J gene. The genes are TRBV2 and TRBJ1-4, with a possible D match to TRBD1 (6 bases). The germline gives CDR1 SNHLY, CDR2 FYNNEI. The CDR3 loop spans 14 amino acids. The CDR3 protein is CATEGQLLNGKLFF. The part of the CDR3 DNA that was read is TGTGCCACCGAAGGACAGTTGTTAAATGGAAAA.

The table lists this clone with a few counts. The read comes to an end 3 residues before the CDR3 does, leaving the germline J gene to fill in the end. This chain joins TRBV7-9 and TRBJ2-7; the D gene is possibly TRBD1 (6 bases). The germline V and J ends were trimmed by 4 bases and 5 bases, with 9 bases remaining between them. The CDR3 consists of 12 residues. Germline CDR1 SEHNR, CDR2 FQNEAQ (reference sequence). The chain's CDR3 is CASSYTGNEQYF. CDR3 DNA (partial): TGTGCCAGCAGCTACACAGGGAACGAG.